One and the same sample provided the 21 T cell receptor beta chains below, sequenced in a study of cytotoxic CD8 clonotypes in ibrutinib-treated CLL. Sequenced by immunoSEQ multiplex PCR; TCRdb stores in-frame clones only, minus some. The sample lists under 300,000 clones; more than 70% were seen once. The material was PBMCs, obtained at disease progression, from a patient treated with ibrutinib. These receptor sequences come from a human donor with chronic lymphocytic leukemia.

The chain uses TRBV19 and TRBJ2-3; 8 bases are shared with TRBD2. V shed 10 bases, J shed 1 base, and the junction held 7 bases outside the gene matches. This CDR3 spans 14 amino acids. The germline gives CDR1 LNHDA, CDR2 SQIVND (reference sequence). The CDR3 spells CATPLSGGTDTQYF. As DNA, the CDR3 is TGTGCCACCCCCCTTAGCGGGGGCACAGATACGCAGTATTTT.

The chain links TRBV29-1 to TRBJ2-5, with D unresolved. Germline V gene lookup returns CDR1 SQVTM and CDR2 ANQGSEA. This CDR3 region has 13 residues. Trimming pared 4 bases from V and 5 bases from J, leaving 14 bases between. CDR3 residues: CSVGVGSWETQYF. The CDR3 nucleotides read TGCAGCGTTGGGGTGGGCAGTTGGGAGACCCAGTACTTC. Full variable domain (rest looked up from reference TRBV29-1 and TRBJ2-5): SAVISQKPSRDICQRGTSLTIQCQVDSQVTMMFWYRQQPGQSLTLIATANQGSEATYESGFVIDKFPISRPNLTFSTLTVSNMSPEDSSIYLCSVGVGSWETQYFGPGTRLLVL.

This chain joins TRBV15 and TRBJ1-3; D not resolved. The CDR3 runs 15 residues. V was clipped by 5 bases and J by 4 bases, with 15 bases between them. CDR1 LNHNV and CDR2 YYDKDF come from the germline V gene (reference sequence). The CDR3 DNA follows: TGTGCCACCAGCGGTTCCGCGGCAGAGGGAAACACCATATATTTT. It encodes CATSGSAAEGNTIYF.

This clone showed up just a few times. The chain employs TRBV27 and TRBJ2-1, with a tentative D call TRBD2 (6 bases). Germline CDR1 and CDR2: MNHEY and SMNVEV (reference sequence). The CDR3 length is 16 residues. V was trimmed by 6 bases and J by 6 bases, leaving 21 bases between them. Here the CDR3 reads CASSLSGETWVNEQFF. The CDR3 DNA reads as TGTGCCAGCAGCCTGTCGGGGGAAACGTGGGTCAATGAGCAGTTCTTC.

V gene TRBV7-9 combines with J gene TRBJ2-1; 7 bases are shared with TRBD1. CDR1 is SEHNR and CDR2 is FQNEAQ in the germline V gene (reference sequence). The CDR3 extends over 16 amino acids. The trim removed 0 bases at V and 8 bases at J, leaving 10 bases unmatched. The CDR3 DNA reads TGTGCCAGCAGCTTAGCTCTTGGCCCCACAGGGGATGAGCAGTTCTTC. Its protein product is CASSLALGPTGDEQFF.

The sample holds one count of this clone. The chain carries TRBV11-2 and TRBJ1-4, with D unresolved. V dropped 1 base and J dropped 13 bases, with 13 bases sitting between them. CDR1 and CDR2 (germline): SGHAT, FQNNGV. The CDR3 is made up of 13 amino acids. This CDR3 is CASSLVGEAGLFF. In DNA form, the CDR3 reads TGTGCCAGCAGCTTAGTCGGAGAAGCGGGACTGTTTTTT.

The chain has TRBV27 and TRBJ2-1, with 7 bases that match TRBD2. Trimming at V came to 3 bases and at J to 8 bases, leaving 4 bases not matched to a gene. Germline V lookup: CDR1 MNHEY, CDR2 SMNVEV (reference sequence). The CDR3 extends over 13 amino acids. The CDR3 DNA sequence: TGTGCCAGCAGTTTTTGGCGGGAGTATGAGCAGTTCTTC. It specifies CASSFWREYEQFF.

The chain recombines TRBV5-1 with TRBJ1-3; TRBD1 agrees at 9 bases. The germline V gene encodes CDR1 SGHRS and CDR2 YFSETQ. V gave up 0 bases and J gave up 8 bases; unmatched junction bases: 9. This CDR3 has 16 amino acids. The CDR3 spells CASSLARQGGSDTIYF. DNA of the CDR3: TGCGCCAGCAGCTTGGCGCGACAGGGGGGCTCGGACACCATATATTTT.

The sample holds a few counts of this clone. The rearrangement uses TRBV2 and TRBJ2-1, with a possible D match to TRBD2 (6 bases). The CDR3 consists of 12 residues. The V gene's germline CDR1 is SNHLY and CDR2 FYNNEI. V shed 9 bases and J shed 4 bases, with 10 bases lying between them. The CDR3 DNA reads as TGTGCCAGTGGGGGGACTTACAATGAGCAGTTCTTC. Translating gives CASGGTYNEQFF.

This clone was counted between two and nine times. The CDR3 DNA sequence: TGCGCCAGCAGTGAGGCCAGGGACTATGGCTACACCTTC. Translating it yields CASSEARDYGYTF. V gene TRBV10-2 combines with J gene TRBJ1-2, with D perhaps TRBD1 (5 bases). V was pared by 2 bases and J by 3 bases, with 7 bases between. CDR1 WSHSY and CDR2 SAAADI come from the germline V gene. CDR3 length: 13 amino acids.

In its sample, this clone was seen a few times. The V gene is TRBV14, the J gene TRBJ1-1; D not certain. The CDR3 contains 13 residues. CDR1 is SGHDN and CDR2 is FVKESK in the germline V gene. Between the trimmed V and J ends, which lost 1 base and 1 base, there was a span of 4 bases. DNA of the CDR3: TGTGCCAGCAGCCAAGCCCAGAACACTGAAGCTTTCTTT. Its translation: CASSQAQNTEAFF.

The chain carries TRBV29-1 and TRBJ1-1; the D gene is possibly TRBD1 (6 bases). The CDR3 contains 12 residues. V was pared by 6 bases and J by 5 bases, with 13 bases between. Germline CDR1 SQVTM, CDR2 ANQGSEA. The CDR3 sequence is CSVSITGTEAFF. CDR3 coding DNA: TGCAGCGTCAGTATTACAGGGACTGAAGCTTTCTTT.

This clone was seen once. The chain couples TRBV7-8 to TRBJ2-1; 8 nucleotides agree with TRBD1. Germline CDR1 SGHVS, CDR2 FQNEAQ. With 1 base clipped from V and 9 bases from J, the junction kept 11 bases outside the gene matches. CDR3 size: 16 residues. Here the CDR3 DNA reads TGTGCCAGCAGCTTAGTTGATAGGGCAGGGGGCCTTGAGCAGTTCTTC. This translates into CASSLVDRAGGLEQFF. Using reference TRBV7-8 and TRBJ2-1 for the parts outside the CDR3, the full variable domain is GAGVSQSPRYKVAKRGQDVALRCDPISGHVSLFWYQQALGQGPEFLTYFQNEAQLDKSGLPSDRFFAERPEGSVSTLKIQRTQQEDSAVYLCASSLVDRAGGLEQFFGPGTRLTVL.

The chain couples TRBV18 to TRBJ2-7, with a weak D call TRBD1 (6 bases). Trimming took off 1 base at V and 5 bases at J, with 15 bases between the two ends. This CDR3 has 15 residues. Germline V CDR1 and CDR2: KGHSH, LQKENI. The CDR3 is CASSPRDSGGHEQYF. In nucleotides, the CDR3 is TGTGCCAGCTCACCACGTGACAGTGGGGGCCACGAGCAGTACTTC. The full variable domain, rest sourced from reference TRBV18 and TRBJ2-7, is NAGVMQNPRHLVRRRGQEARLRCSPMKGHSHVYWYRQLPEEGLKFMVYLQKENIIDESGMPKERFSAEFPKEGPSILRIQQVVRGDSAAYFCASSPRDSGGHEQYFGPGTRLTVT.

The gene calls are TRBV18 and TRBJ2-7; 9 bases align to TRBD1. Trimming at V came to 4 bases and at J to 2 bases, leaving 6 bases not matched to a gene. The CDR3 has 15 amino acids. Germline V gene data show CDR1 as KGHSH and CDR2 as LQKENI. For the CDR3, the DNA is TGTGCCAGCTCACAACGCCGGGACAGGGCCTACGAGCAGTACTTC. Protein sequence: CASSQRRDRAYEQYF.

The CDR3 bases are TGTGCCAGCAGCTGGGGGACAACTAACTATGGCTACACCTTC. Protein product: CASSWGTTNYGYTF. The rearrangement uses TRBV5-6 and TRBJ1-2; D perhaps matches TRBD1 (6 bases). The CDR3 covers 14 residues. Germline CDR1 and CDR2: SGHDT and YYEEEE. V was pared by 3 bases and J by 0 bases, with 9 bases between.

The chain carries TRBV19 and TRBJ2-2; no clear D. The germline V gene has CDR1 LNHDA and CDR2 SQIVND (reference sequence). Trimming cost V 4 bases and J 5 bases, with 8 bases left between them. The CDR3 is made up of 13 amino acids. CDR3 sequence reads: CASSTLVTGELFF. DNA for the CDR3: TGTGCCAGTAGTACTCTAGTAACCGGGGAGCTGTTTTTT.

The chain couples TRBV6-5 to TRBJ1-3, with no clear D. The length of the CDR3 is 14 residues. Germline CDR1 and CDR2: MNHEY and SVGAGI. The V gene lost 7 bases and the J gene lost 4 bases, with 14 bases spanning the gap. The CDR3 region is CASMLGGRGNTIYF. CDR3 bases: TGTGCCAGCATGCTAGGAGGTCGCGGAAACACCATATATTTT.

The chain is built from TRBV6-5 and TRBJ1-2, with 7 bases that match TRBD1. Germline V gives CDR1 MNHEY, CDR2 SVGAGI. The V segment lost 0 bases and the J segment 7 bases; nucleotides outside the gene matches: 8. The CDR3 has 15 amino acids. The CDR3 loop is CASSYSGLGTAGYTF. DNA of the CDR3: TGTGCCAGCAGTTACTCAGGGCTCGGGACAGCTGGCTACACCTTC.

The V gene is TRBV7-6, the J gene TRBJ1-6, with D possibly matching TRBD1 (6 bases). The germline V and J ends were trimmed by 1 base and 10 bases, with 14 bases remaining between them. Germline values: CDR1 SGHVS, CDR2 FNYEAQ. CDR3 length: 15 amino acids. The CDR3 DNA is TGTGCCAGCAGCTTAGGTCCAGGGGTCGGCTCACCCCTCCACTTT. This codes for CASSLGPGVGSPLHF.

This clone turned up a few times. The chain couples TRBV30 to TRBJ2-2; 15 positions agree with TRBD2. The CDR3 loop spans 19 amino acids. Trimming cost V 3 bases and J 0 bases; bases outside gene matches: 8. The germline gives CDR1 GTSNPN, CDR2 SVGIG (reference sequence). The CDR3 DNA sequence: TGTGCCTGGAGGGACGGGACTAGCGGGAGGCCCGCGAACACCGGGGAGCTGTTTTTT. It codes for CAWRDGTSGRPANTGELFF. Filled out from reference TRBV30 and TRBJ2-2, the complete variable domain reads SQTIHQWPATLVQPVGSPLSLECTVEGTSNPNLYWYRQAAGRGLQLLFYSVGIGQISSEVPQNLSASRPQDRQFILSSKKLLLSDSGFYLCAWRDGTSGRPANTGELFFGEGSRLTVL.